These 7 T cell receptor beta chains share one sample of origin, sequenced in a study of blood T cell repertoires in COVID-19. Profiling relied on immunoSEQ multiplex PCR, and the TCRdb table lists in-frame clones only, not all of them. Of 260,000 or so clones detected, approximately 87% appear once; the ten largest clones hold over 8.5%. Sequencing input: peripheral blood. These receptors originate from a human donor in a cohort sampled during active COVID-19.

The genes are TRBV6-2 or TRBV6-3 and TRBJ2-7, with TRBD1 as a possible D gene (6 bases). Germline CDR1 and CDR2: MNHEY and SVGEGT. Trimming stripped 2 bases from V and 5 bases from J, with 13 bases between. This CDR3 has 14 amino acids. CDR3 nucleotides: TGTGCCAGCAGTTACACTGACAGGTCCCACGAGCAGTACTTC. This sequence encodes CASSYTDRSHEQYF.

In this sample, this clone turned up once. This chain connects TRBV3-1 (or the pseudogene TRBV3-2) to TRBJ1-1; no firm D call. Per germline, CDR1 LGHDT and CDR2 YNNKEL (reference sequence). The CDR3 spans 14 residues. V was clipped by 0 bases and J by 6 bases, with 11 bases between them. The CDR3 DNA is TGTGCCAGCAGCCAAGAAACGGGGTACCCTGAAGCTTTCTTT. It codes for CASSQETGYPEAFF.

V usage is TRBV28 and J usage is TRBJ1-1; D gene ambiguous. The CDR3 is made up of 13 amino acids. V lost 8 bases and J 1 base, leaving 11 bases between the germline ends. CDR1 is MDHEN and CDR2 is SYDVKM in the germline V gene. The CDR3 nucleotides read TGTGCCAGCGGGCAGTTGAAGAACACTGAAGCTTTCTTT. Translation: CASGQLKNTEAFF.

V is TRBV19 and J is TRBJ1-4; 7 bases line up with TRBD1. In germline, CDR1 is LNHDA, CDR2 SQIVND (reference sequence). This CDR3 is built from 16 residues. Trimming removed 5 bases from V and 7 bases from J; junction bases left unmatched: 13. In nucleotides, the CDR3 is TGTGCCAGTAGTCTCGGGACAGCCGGCCTTAGTGAAAAACTGTTTTTT. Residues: CASSLGTAGLSEKLFF.

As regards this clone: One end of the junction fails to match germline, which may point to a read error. DNA for the CDR3: TGTGCCGGCAGCACGGGACAGGGGATAGACTCTGAAGCTTTCTTT. Translating it yields CAGSTGQGIDSEAFF. J is TRBJ1-1 and V is TRBV7-8; the match to TRBD1 covers 10 bases. The CDR3 is made up of 15 amino acids. The germline gives CDR1 SGHVS, CDR2 FQNEAQ. The entire variable domain, with the rest obtained from reference TRBV7-8 and TRBJ1-1, is as follows: GAGVSQSPRYKVAKRGQDVALRCDPISGHVSLFWYQQALGQGPEFLTYFQNEAQLDKSGLPSDRFFAERPEGSVSTLKIQRTQQEDSAVYLCAGSTGQGIDSEAFFGQGTRLTVV.

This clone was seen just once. CDR3 sequence: CATSRDRSGKDEQYF. Written as DNA, the CDR3 is TGTGCCACCAGCAGAGATCGAAGCGGGAAAGACGAGCAGTACTTC. The chain carries TRBV15 and TRBJ2-7; 7 bases agree with TRBD2. This CDR3 region has 15 residues. After removal of 0 bases from V and 5 bases from J, the junction contained 7 bases not matched to a gene. Per germline, CDR1 LNHNV and CDR2 YYDKDF (reference sequence).

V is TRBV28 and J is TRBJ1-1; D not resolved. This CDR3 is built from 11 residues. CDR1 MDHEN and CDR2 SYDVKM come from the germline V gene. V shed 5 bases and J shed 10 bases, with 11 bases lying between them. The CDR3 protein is CASSPGFGAFF. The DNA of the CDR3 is TGTGCCAGCAGTCCAGGATTTGGAGCTTTCTTT.